These 11 T cell receptor beta chains came from one sample sequenced in a study of blood T cells in healthy people across ages. The use of a sample-barcoded 5' primer and a J-beta primer mix characterized a second PCR of 7 to 11 cycles. From the 5' RACE reads, TCRdb called clonotypes with MiXCR, one entry per CDR3 protein. The sample has 550,000 to 700,000 distinct CDR3 sequences, 25% to 30% seen once; the top ten hold around a sixth. The sequencing input was blood. These receptors were obtained from a woman aged 65 to 85 in good health.

This clonotype was counted only a few times. The chain carries TRBV29-1 and TRBJ1-2; D is perhaps TRBD1 (6 bases). CDR3 size: 12 residues. V gave up 5 bases and J gave up 2 bases, with 9 bases separating them. The germline V gene has CDR1 SQVTM and CDR2 ANQGSEA. The CDR3 nucleotides are TGCAGCGTTTACGACAGGAACTATGGCTACACCTTC. This codes for CSVYDRNYGYTF.

The rearrangement uses TRBV25-1 and TRBJ2-1; unclear D gene. Trimming removed 4 bases from V and 7 bases from J, with 17 bases in between. The CDR3 consists of 15 residues. Germline V gene lookup returns CDR1 MGHDK and CDR2 SYGVNS. The CDR3 sequence: CASSAGNVAWNEQFF. In DNA form, the CDR3 reads TGTGCCAGCAGTGCTGGCAACGTCGCTTGGAATGAGCAGTTCTTC.

The chain joins TRBV9 to TRBJ1-1; 8 nucleotides line up with TRBD1. V trimming: 5 bases; J trimming: 0 bases; junction bases outside the gene matches: 6. The germline V gene has CDR1 SGDLS and CDR2 YYNGEE. The CDR3 spans 15 residues. The CDR3 protein is CASSAGTGVNTEAFF. In DNA, the CDR3 is TGTGCCAGCAGTGCCGGGACAGGCGTGAACACTGAAGCTTTCTTT. Together with reference TRBV9 and TRBJ1-1, the CDR3 gives the full variable domain: DSGVTQTPKHLITATGQRVTLRCSPRSGDLSVYWYQQSLDQGLQFLIQYYNGEERAKGNILERFSAQQFPDLHSELNLSSLELGDSALYFCASSAGTGVNTEAFFGQGTRLTVV.

The chain has TRBV4-2 and TRBJ2-3; TRBD2 aligns across 11 bases. Looked up from germline, CDR1 is LGHNA and CDR2 is YNFKEQ. J lost 3 bases, V lost 4 bases, and 6 bases had no gene match. The CDR3 is 16 residues long. Here the CDR3 reads CASSRATSGATDTQYF. Written as DNA, the CDR3 is TGTGCCAGCAGCCGAGCGACTAGCGGGGCTACAGATACGCAGTATTTT.

This clonotype was recorded many times. The chain is built from TRBV7-9 and TRBJ2-1, with 7 bases identical to TRBD1. The V segment lost 1 base and the J segment 3 bases; nucleotides outside the gene matches: 12. The CDR3 is 18 amino acids. CDR1 and CDR2 (germline): SEHNR, FQNEAQ (reference sequence). CDR3 sequence reads: CASSLEGASQRVYNEQFF. CDR3 nucleotide sequence: TGTGCCAGCAGCTTAGAGGGGGCGTCCCAGAGAGTCTACAATGAGCAGTTCTTC.

The V call is TRBV3-1, the J call TRBJ2-5; D is unresolved. In germline, CDR1 is LGHDT, CDR2 YNNKEL (reference sequence). V dropped 2 bases and J dropped 2 bases, with 12 bases sitting between them. This CDR3 has 15 amino acids. CDR3 bases: TGTGCCAGCAGCCAACGTACAGAGTGTCAAGAGACCCAGTACTTC. Residues: CASSQRTECQETQYF.

This chain uses TRBV5-6 with TRBJ2-3, with 7 bases aligning to TRBD1. CDR3 length: 16 residues. V lost 4 bases to trimming and J lost 1 base; unmatched junction nucleotides: 9. Germline values: CDR1 SGHDT, CDR2 YYEEEE. The CDR3 spells CASSPGQMGGTDTQYF. CDR3 sequence (DNA): TGTGCCAGCAGCCCGGGACAGATGGGCGGCACAGATACGCAGTATTTT.

The sample holds a few counts of this clonotype. The chain combines TRBV6-2 or TRBV6-3 with TRBJ2-7; 11 bases are a match to TRBD2. Losses at the gene ends were 2 bases for V and 6 bases for J; bases not matched to a gene: 3. CDR3 length: 14 residues. The V gene's germline CDR1 is MNHEY and CDR2 SVGEGT. CDR3 protein: CASSYGGLAGEQYF. CDR3 DNA: TGTGCCAGCAGTTACGGTGGACTAGCGGGCGAGCAGTACTTC.

The chain joins TRBV7-9 to TRBJ2-3; the D gene is possibly TRBD1 (6 bases). Trimming cost V 1 base and J 0 bases, with 11 bases left between them. The CDR3 is made up of 16 amino acids. CDR1 is SEHNR, CDR2 FQNEAQ, per germline (reference sequence). The CDR3 here is CASSLGETGSTDTQYF. For the CDR3, the DNA is TGTGCCAGCAGCTTAGGTGAAACAGGGAGCACAGATACGCAGTATTTT. The complete variable domain, with remaining parts taken from reference TRBV7-9 and TRBJ2-3, reads DTGVSQNPRHKITKRGQNVTFRCDPISEHNRLYWYRQTLGQGPEFLTYFQNEAQLEKSRLLSDRFSAERPKGSFSTLEIQRTEQGDSAMYLCASSLGETGSTDTQYFGPGTRLTVL.

The genes are TRBV9 and TRBJ1-2, with 9 bases fitting TRBD1. The CDR3 loop spans 16 amino acids. J lost 4 bases, V lost 3 bases, and 10 bases had no gene match. Per the germline V gene, CDR1 is SGDLS and CDR2 is YYNGEE. CDR3 sequence (DNA): TGTGCCAGCAGCGAAGGGACAGGGTCGAAGGGCTATGGCTACACCTTC. It encodes CASSEGTGSKGYGYTF.

The chain links TRBV20-1 to TRBJ2-4; no reliable D call. This CDR3 region has 13 residues. Per the germline V gene, CDR1 is DFQATT and CDR2 is SNEGSKA (reference sequence). The germline V and J ends were trimmed by 0 bases and 6 bases, with 9 bases remaining between them. The CDR3 nucleotides are TGCAGTGCTAGAGATTCCCAACGAAACATTCAGTACTTC. Its translation is CSARDSQRNIQYF.